This T cell receptor (beta chain) came from a study of OX40 agonist ivuxolimab in advanced cancers. TCRdb's table, derived via immunoSEQ multiplex PCR, lists solely in-frame clones and lacks some. The sample records around 67,000 clones, approximately 81% being singletons. Trimming stripped 6 bases from V and 5 bases from J, with 13 bases between. Per germline, CDR1 LNHDA and CDR2 SQIVND (reference sequence). The CDR3 runs 13 residues. The rearrangement joins TRBV19 to TRBJ1-2, with a tentative D call TRBD1 (5 bases). Sequenced here: CD4+ or CD8+ T cells sorted from blood, sampled in a trial of the OX40 agonist ivuxolimab. The receptor was derived from an adult with an advanced solid tumor such as melanoma, head and neck, liver or kidney cancer. CDR3 bases: TGTGCCAGTAGCCCAGTCGGGGGTTATGGCTACACCTTC. It is translated as CASSPVGGYGYTF.